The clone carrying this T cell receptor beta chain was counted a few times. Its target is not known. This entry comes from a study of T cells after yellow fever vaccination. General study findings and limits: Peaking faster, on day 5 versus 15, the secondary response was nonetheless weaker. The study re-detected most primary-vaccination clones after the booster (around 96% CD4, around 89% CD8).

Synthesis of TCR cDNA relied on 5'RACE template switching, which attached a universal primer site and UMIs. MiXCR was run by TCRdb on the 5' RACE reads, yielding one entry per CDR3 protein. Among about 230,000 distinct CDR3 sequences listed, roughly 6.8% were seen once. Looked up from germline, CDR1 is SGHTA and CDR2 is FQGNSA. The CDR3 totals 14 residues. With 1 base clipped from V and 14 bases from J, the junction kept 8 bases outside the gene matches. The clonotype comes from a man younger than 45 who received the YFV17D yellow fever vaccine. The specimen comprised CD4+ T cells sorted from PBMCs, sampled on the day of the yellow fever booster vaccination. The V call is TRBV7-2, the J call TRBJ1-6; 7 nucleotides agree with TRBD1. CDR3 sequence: CASSLVPQGGALHF. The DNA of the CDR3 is TGTGCCAGCAGCTTAGTCCCCCAGGGGGGCGCCCTCCACTTT.